The next 3 T cell receptor beta chains were all read from a single sample in a study of shared clonotypes between healthy human individuals. Method: immunoSEQ multiplex PCR; TCRdb's copy keeps in-frame clones and lacks some. This sample carries 450,000 or so clones, over 60% of them seen once, and the ten largest clones take about 12%. Sequenced input: PBMCs. The receptor source for this set is a woman in her 40s in good health. Some clones in this sample may be carry-over from other donors' samples.

The chain links TRBV7-8 to TRBJ1-5; TRBD1 matches at 7 bases. This CDR3 has 15 residues. Trimming at V came to 5 bases and at J to 3 bases, leaving 7 bases not matched to a gene. The germline V gene encodes CDR1 SGHVS and CDR2 FQNEAQ. The CDR3 nucleotides are TGTGCCAGCAGCAGCCGGGACAGATTCAATCAGCCCCAGCATTTT. This translates into CASSSRDRFNQPQHF.

The chain recombines TRBV5-6 with TRBJ1-5, with D hard to call. The germline V gene has CDR1 SGHDT and CDR2 YYEEEE. CDR3 length equals 17 residues. V lost 1 base, J lost 0 bases, and 14 bases lay in between. The CDR3 loop reads CASSLYGEALSNQPQHF. CDR3 DNA sequence: TGTGCCAGCAGCTTGTACGGGGAAGCGCTTAGCAATCAGCCCCAGCATTTT.

This clone was detected only once. The V call is TRBV29-1, the J call TRBJ2-3; the match to TRBD2 covers 10 bases. The CDR3 length is 15 residues. Germline CDR1 and CDR2: SQVTM and ANQGSEA. V shed 5 bases, J shed 4 bases, and the junction held 9 bases outside the gene matches. CDR3 DNA sequence: TGCAGCGTTTCGGCTAGCGGGAGTAGGGCAGATACGCAGTATTTT. It encodes CSVSASGSRADTQYF.